One and the same sample provided the 7 T cell receptor beta chains below, sequenced in a study of technical replicates of blood from a few donors. Here immunoSEQ multiplex PCR was the method, and the copy in TCRdb shows in-frame clones only, minus some. In the table there are about 100,000 clones, approximately 96% of which are singletons. Input material: T cells isolated from PBMCs. The receptors come from a human donor in good health.

The chain has TRBV7-8 and TRBJ2-5, with a weak D call TRBD2 (6 bases). The CDR3 spans 14 residues. Per germline, CDR1 SGHVS and CDR2 FQNEAQ. The V gene lost 5 bases and the J gene lost 4 bases, with 14 bases spanning the gap. CDR3 in amino acids: CASSQPGLSETQYF. CDR3 sequence (DNA): TGTGCCAGCAGCCAACCGGGACTCTCAGAGACCCAGTACTTC.

The V and J genes are TRBV5-5 and TRBJ1-5; TRBD1 might be the D (5 bases). From germline, CDR1 is SGHKS and CDR2 YYEKEE (reference sequence). Trimming cost V 0 bases and J 2 bases, with 9 bases left between them. The CDR3 runs to 15 residues. The DNA for the CDR3 is TGTGCCAGCAGCTTGGGCAGGGTGGGCAATCAGCCCCAGCATTTT. Its protein is CASSLGRVGNQPQHF. The whole variable domain, remainder taken from reference TRBV5-5 and TRBJ1-5, is DAGVTQSPTHLIKTRGQQVTLRCSPISGHKSVSWYQQVLGQGPQFIFQYYEKEERGRGNFPDRFSARQFPNYSSELNVNALLLGDSALYLCASSLGRVGNQPQHFGDGTRLSIL.

This clone has just one count. The chain carries TRBV6-5 and TRBJ2-2; 7 nucleotides align to TRBD2. The junction had 1 base not matched to a gene; V was cut back by 7 bases and J by 5 bases. Germline V gene lookup returns CDR1 MNHEY and CDR2 SVGAGI. CDR3 length: 12 residues. This CDR3 reads CASTGGTGELFF. In nucleotides, the CDR3 is TGTGCCAGCACGGGGGGTACCGGGGAGCTGTTTTTT.

The chain carries TRBV6-1 and TRBJ1-3; the D gene is possibly TRBD1 (6 bases). V shed 4 bases and J shed 0 bases, with 13 bases lying between them. CDR1 is MNHNS and CDR2 is SASEGT in the germline V gene. The CDR3 covers 16 residues. The CDR3 nucleotides read TGTGCCAGCAGTGGGGCACAGGGTGTCTCTGGAAACACCATATATTTT. It translates to CASSGAQGVSGNTIYF.

This rearrangement joins TRBV4-1 to TRBJ2-6; the match to TRBD1 covers 12 bases. V gave up 0 bases and J gave up 4 bases; unmatched junction bases: 10. Per the germline V gene, CDR1 is MGHRA and CDR2 is YSYEKL. The CDR3 is made up of 20 amino acids. The DNA of the CDR3 is TGCGCCAGCAGCCAAGATCCCGGGACAGGGGGCGCGGGGGGGGCCAACGTCCTGACTTTC. This sequence encodes CASSQDPGTGGAGGANVLTF.

CDR3: CASSVGSLAGGQETQYF. Written as DNA, the CDR3 is TGTGCCAGCAGTGTAGGCAGTCTAGCGGGGGGGCAAGAGACCCAGTACTTC. The chain combines TRBV6-1 with TRBJ2-5, with 12 bases matching TRBD2. In germline, CDR1 is MNHNS, CDR2 SASEGT. The CDR3 runs to 17 residues. V gave up 4 bases and J gave up 2 bases; unmatched junction bases: 8.

The V call is TRBV27, the J call TRBJ1-5, with 9 positions matching TRBD1. With V trimmed by 5 bases and J by 6 bases, 17 bases remained unmatched. Germline assignment: CDR1 MNHEY and CDR2 SMNVEV (reference sequence). The CDR3 length is 18 residues. CDR3 in DNA: TGTGCCAGCAGTCTAGCCCAGTCCGGGACAGGGATCCTTCAGCCCCAGCATTTT. Translation gives CASSLAQSGTGILQPQHF.